This T cell receptor (beta chain) was identified in a study of human CD8 memory T cell subsets. The phenotype assigned to stem-like memory CD8+ T cells (TSTEM) was CCR7+ PD-1- TIGIT-. The PBMC came from buffy coats of healthy donors. Germline loops: CDR1 SGHRS, CDR2 YFSETQ. The CDR3 has 17 amino acids. By UMI-labeled 5' RACE, the TCR beta libraries were made. From the 5' RACE reads, TCRdb lists one entry per CDR3 protein and no DNA. The sample data list 15,000 to 20,000 distinct CDR3 sequences. The clonotype comes from a human donor in good health. The gene calls are TRBV5-1 and TRBJ2-3; no DNA is available, so the TRBD2 call from TCRdb remains unchecked. The specimen sequenced was CD8+ stem-like memory T cells (TSCM and TCM) sorted from PBMCs. Subset described: stem-like memory CD8 T cells (TSTEM), CCR7+ PD-1- TIGIT-. This chain's CDR3 is CASSPREGPRGTDTQYF.